The present T cell receptor beta chain was sequenced within a study of cytomegalovirus exposure and HLA in healthy donors. V was shortened by 5 bases and J by 3 bases, with 5 bases between the two germline ends. This CDR3 is 13 amino acids long. Germline CDR1 is SEHNR and CDR2 is FQNEAQ (reference sequence). Study-wide findings and caveats: Later analysis found that TCR beta chains associated with HLA were more clonally expanded than other, equally common chains.

This clone occurred once. Its antigen is currently unknown. The PCR used 60 Vbeta and 13 Jbeta primers. The protocol was immunoSEQ multiplex PCR, while the TCRdb copy is restricted to in-frame clones and leaves out a portion. The table has over 150,000 clones, over 75% seen once. The donors (healthy individuals) were bone marrow donors. V and J are TRBV7-9 and TRBJ2-6; D is unclear. Sequenced sample: PBMCs. The origin of this receptor is a man aged 40-49 years in good health and CMV-seronegative. The CDR3 DNA reads as TGTGCCAGCAGCCTCGGTGGGGCCAACGTCCTGACTTTC. Residues: CASSLGGANVLTF.